This T cell receptor beta chain was identified in a study of graft-versus-host responses after intestinal transplantation. The data were produced by immunoSEQ multiplex PCR, yet TCRdb's version contains in-frame clones alone and is incomplete. The sample carries nearly 100,000 clones, approximately 92% recorded once. The CDR3 loop spans 14 amino acids. CDR1 SGHAT and CDR2 FQNNGV come from the germline V gene. V was pared by 5 bases and J by 2 bases, with 13 bases between. V is TRBV11-2 and J is TRBJ2-7, with D possibly TRBD1 on 6 matching bases. This sequence originates from a human patient who received an intestinal transplant, so some T cells may come from the graft donor. The material was PBMCs, obtained about 450 days after intestinal transplant. CDR3 loop: CASSLTGTTYEQYF. Written as DNA, the CDR3 is TGTGCCAGCAGCCTCACAGGGACCACCTACGAGCAGTACTTC.